This TCR beta chain was captured by sequencing in a study of graft-versus-host responses after intestinal transplantation. The germline V and J ends were trimmed by 0 bases and 3 bases, with 8 bases remaining between them. Per the germline V gene, CDR1 is SEHNR and CDR2 is FQNEAQ (reference sequence). This CDR3 has 14 amino acids. TCRdb's table, derived via immunoSEQ multiplex PCR, lists solely in-frame clones and lacks some. The profile shows about 37,000 clones, approximately 86% of them singletons. Processing was applied to graft tissue in order to liberate intraepithelial and lamina propria lymphocytes.

The specimen was ileum tissue, collected around 190 days after intestinal transplant. The receptor was isolated from a human patient who received an intestinal transplant, so some T cells may come from the graft donor. The J gene is TRBJ2-5, the V gene TRBV7-9; D is uncertain. Here the CDR3 DNA reads TGTGCCAGCAGCTTAGCGTACGATAAAGAGACCCAGTACTTC. It translates to CASSLAYDKETQYF.